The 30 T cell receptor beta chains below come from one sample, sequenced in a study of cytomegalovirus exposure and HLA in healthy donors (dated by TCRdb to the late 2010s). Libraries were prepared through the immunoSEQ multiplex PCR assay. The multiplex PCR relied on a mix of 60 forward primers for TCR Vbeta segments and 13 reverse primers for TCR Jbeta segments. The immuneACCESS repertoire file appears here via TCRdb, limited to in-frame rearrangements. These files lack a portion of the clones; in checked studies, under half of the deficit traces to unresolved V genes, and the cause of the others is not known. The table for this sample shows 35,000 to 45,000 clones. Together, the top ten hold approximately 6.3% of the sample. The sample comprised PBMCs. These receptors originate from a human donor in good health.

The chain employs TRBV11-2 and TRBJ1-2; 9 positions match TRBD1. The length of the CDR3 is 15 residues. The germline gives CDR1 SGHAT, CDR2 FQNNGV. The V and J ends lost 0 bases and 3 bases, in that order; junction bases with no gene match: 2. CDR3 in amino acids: CASSLERTGDYGYTF. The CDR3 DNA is TGTGCCAGCAGCTTAGAAAGGACAGGGGACTATGGCTACACCTTC.

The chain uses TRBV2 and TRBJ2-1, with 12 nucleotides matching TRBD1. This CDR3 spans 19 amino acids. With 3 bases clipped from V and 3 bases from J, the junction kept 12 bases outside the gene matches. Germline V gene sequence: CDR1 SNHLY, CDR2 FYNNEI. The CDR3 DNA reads TGTGCCAGCAGTGACCCCGGGACAGGGGGCGGGGGGGTCTACAATGAGCAGTTCTTC. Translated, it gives CASSDPGTGGGGVYNEQFF.

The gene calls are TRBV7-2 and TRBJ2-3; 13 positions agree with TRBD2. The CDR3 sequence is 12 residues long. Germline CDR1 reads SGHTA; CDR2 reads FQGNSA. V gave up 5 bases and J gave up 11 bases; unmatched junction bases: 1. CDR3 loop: CASSRTSGGQYF. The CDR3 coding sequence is TGTGCCAGCAGCCGGACTAGCGGGGGGCAGTATTTT.

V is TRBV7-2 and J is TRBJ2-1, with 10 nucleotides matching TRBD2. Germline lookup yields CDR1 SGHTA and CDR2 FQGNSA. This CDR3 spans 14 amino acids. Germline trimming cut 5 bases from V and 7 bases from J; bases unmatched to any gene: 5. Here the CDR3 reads CASSGSGGGNEQFF. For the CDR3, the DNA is TGTGCCAGCAGCGGGAGCGGGGGGGGTAATGAGCAGTTCTTC.

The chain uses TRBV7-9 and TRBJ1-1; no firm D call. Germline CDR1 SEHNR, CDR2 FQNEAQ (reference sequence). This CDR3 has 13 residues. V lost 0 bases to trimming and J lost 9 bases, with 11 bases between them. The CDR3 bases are TGTGCCAGCAGCTTAGCGGTCGTGGAGCAAGCTTTCTTT. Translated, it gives CASSLAVVEQAFF. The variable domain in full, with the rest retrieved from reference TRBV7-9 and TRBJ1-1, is DTGVSQNPRHKITKRGQNVTFRCDPISEHNRLYWYRQTLGQGPEFLTYFQNEAQLEKSRLLSDRFSAERPKGSFSTLEIQRTEQGDSAMYLCASSLAVVEQAFFGQGTRLTVV.

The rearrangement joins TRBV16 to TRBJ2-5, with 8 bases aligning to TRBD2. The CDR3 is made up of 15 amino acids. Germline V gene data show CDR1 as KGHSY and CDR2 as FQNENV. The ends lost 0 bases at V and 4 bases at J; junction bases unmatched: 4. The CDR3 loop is CASSQSAGGIETQYF. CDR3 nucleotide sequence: TGTGCCAGCAGCCAATCGGCGGGAGGTATAGAGACCCAGTACTTC.

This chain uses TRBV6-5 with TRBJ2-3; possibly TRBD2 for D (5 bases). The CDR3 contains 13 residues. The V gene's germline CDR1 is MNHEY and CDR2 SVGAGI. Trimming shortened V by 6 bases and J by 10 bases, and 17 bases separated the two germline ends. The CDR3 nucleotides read TGTGCCAGCAGCATAGGAGTTCGGGGAGCGCAGTATTTT. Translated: CASSIGVRGAQYF.

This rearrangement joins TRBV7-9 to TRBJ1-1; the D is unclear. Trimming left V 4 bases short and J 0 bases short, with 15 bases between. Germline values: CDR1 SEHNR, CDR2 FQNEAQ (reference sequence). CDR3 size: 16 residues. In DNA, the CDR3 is TGTGCCAGCAGCTATCTTATCGACACCCTGAACACTGAAGCTTTCTTT. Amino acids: CASSYLIDTLNTEAFF.

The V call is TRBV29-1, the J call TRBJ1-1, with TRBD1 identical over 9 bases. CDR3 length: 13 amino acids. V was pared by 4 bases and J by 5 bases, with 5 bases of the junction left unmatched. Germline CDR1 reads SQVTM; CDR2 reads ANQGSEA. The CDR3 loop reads CSVATGGRTEAFF. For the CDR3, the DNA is TGCAGCGTTGCCACAGGGGGCAGAACTGAAGCTTTCTTT.

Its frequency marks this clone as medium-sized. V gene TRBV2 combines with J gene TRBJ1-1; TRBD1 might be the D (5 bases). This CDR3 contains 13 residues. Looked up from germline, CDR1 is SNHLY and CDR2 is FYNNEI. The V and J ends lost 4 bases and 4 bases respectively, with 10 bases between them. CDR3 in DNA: TGTGCCAGCAGTGGAAACGGGGGCACTGAAGCTTTCTTT. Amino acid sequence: CASSGNGGTEAFF.

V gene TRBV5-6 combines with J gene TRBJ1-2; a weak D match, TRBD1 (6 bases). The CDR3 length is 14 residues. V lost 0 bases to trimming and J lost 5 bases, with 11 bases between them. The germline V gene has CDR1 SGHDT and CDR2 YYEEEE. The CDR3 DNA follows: TGTGCCAGCAGCTTGGAGGGGGGGCTGTATGGCTACACCTTC. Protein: CASSLEGGLYGYTF.

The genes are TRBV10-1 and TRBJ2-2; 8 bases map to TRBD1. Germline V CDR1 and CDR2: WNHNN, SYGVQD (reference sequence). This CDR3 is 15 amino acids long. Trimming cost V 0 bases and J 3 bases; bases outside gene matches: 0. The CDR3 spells CASSESDRDTGELFF. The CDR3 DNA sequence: TGCGCCAGCAGTGAGTCGGACAGGGACACCGGGGAGCTGTTTTTT.

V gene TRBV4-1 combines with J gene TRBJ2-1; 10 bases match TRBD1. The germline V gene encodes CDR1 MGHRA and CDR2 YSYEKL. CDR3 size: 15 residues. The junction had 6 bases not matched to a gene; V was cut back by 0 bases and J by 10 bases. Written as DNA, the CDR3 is TGCGCCAGCAGCCAAGAAGGGACAGGGGCCGGGGAGCAGTTCTTC. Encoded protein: CASSQEGTGAGEQFF.

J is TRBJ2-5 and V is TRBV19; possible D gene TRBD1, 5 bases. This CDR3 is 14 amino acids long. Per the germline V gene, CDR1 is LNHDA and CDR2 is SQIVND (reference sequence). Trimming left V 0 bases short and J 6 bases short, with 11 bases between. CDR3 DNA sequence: TGTGCCAGTAGTATAGATCATAGGGGTCAGACCCAGTACTTC. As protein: CASSIDHRGQTQYF. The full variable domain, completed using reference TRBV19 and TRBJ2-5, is DGGITQSPKYLFRKEGQNVTLSCEQNLNHDAMYWYRQDPGQGLRLIYYSQIVNDFQKGDIAEGYSVSREKKESFPLTVTSAQKNPTAFYLCASSIDHRGQTQYFGPGTRLLVL.

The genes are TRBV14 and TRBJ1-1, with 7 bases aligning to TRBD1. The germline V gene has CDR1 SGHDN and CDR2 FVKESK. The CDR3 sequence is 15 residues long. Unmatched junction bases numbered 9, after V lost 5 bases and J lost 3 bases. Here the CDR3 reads CASSERQGQYTEAFF. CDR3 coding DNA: TGTGCCAGCAGCGAAAGGCAGGGACAGTACACTGAAGCTTTCTTT.

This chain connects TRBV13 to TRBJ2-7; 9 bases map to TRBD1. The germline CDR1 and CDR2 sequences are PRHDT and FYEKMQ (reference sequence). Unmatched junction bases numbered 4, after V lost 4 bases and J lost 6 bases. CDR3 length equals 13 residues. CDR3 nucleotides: TGTGCCAGCAGCTGGGGACAGGGCGGCGAGCAGTACTTC. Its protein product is CASSWGQGGEQYF.

The DNA for the CDR3 is TGTGCCAGCAGTTGGCGCGGGGGGGCCGGGGAGACCCAGTACTTC. It is translated as CASSWRGGAGETQYF. The gene calls are TRBV6-5 and TRBJ2-5, with 9 bases fitting TRBD2. CDR1 and CDR2 (germline): MNHEY, SVGAGI. The CDR3 spans 15 residues. Trimming cost V 4 bases and J 5 bases; bases outside gene matches: 8.

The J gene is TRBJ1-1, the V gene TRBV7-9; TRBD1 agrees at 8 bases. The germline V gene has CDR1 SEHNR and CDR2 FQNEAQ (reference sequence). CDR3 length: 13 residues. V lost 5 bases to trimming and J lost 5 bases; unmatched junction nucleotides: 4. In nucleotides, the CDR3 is TGTGCCAGCAGCGTGGACAGGGTGACTGAAGCTTTCTTT. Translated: CASSVDRVTEAFF.

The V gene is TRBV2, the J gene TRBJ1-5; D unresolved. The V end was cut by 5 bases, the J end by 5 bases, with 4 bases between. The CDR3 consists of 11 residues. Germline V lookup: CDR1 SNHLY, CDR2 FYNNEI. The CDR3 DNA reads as TGTGCCAGCAGTATAGATCAGCCCCAGCATTTT. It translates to CASSIDQPQHF.

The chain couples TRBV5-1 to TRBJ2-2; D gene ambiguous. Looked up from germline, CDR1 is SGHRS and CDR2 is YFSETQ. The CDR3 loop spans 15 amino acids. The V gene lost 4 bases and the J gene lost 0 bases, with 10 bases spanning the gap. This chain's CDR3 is CASSPYVANTGELFF. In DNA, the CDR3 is TGCGCCAGCAGCCCCTATGTAGCGAACACCGGGGAGCTGTTTTTT.

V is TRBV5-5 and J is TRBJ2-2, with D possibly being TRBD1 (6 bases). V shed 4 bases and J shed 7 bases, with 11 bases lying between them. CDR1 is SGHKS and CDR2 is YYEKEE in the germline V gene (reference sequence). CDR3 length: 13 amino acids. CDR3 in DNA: TGTGCCAGCAGCAAACAGGGCGTCGGGGAGCTGTTTTTT. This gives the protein CASSKQGVGELFF. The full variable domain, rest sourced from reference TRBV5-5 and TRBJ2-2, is DAGVTQSPTHLIKTRGQQVTLRCSPISGHKSVSWYQQVLGQGPQFIFQYYEKEERGRGNFPDRFSARQFPNYSSELNVNALLLGDSALYLCASSKQGVGELFFGEGSRLTVL.

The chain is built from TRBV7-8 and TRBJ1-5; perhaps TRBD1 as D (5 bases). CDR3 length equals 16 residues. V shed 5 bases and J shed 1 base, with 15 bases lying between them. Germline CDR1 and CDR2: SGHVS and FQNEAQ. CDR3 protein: CASSLAGPNSNQPQHF. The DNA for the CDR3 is TGTGCCAGCAGCCTGGCGGGACCTAACAGCAATCAGCCCCAGCATTTT.

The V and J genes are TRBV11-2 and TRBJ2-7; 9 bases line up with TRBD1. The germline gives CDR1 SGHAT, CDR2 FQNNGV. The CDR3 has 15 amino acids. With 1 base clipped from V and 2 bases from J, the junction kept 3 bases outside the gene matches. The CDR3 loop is CASSLAGDRAYEQYF. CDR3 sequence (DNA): TGTGCCAGCAGCTTAGCAGGGGACAGGGCCTACGAGCAGTACTTC.

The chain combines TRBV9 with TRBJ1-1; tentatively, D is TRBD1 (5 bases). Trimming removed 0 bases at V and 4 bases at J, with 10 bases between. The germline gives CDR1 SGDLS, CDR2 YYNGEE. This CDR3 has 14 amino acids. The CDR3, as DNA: TGTGCCAGCAGCGTAGGGGGCTCCGGCACTGAAGCTTTCTTT. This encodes CASSVGGSGTEAFF.

The CDR3 DNA reads TGTGCCAGCAGCACCGAAACGACAGGGGGCGGAAAAGAGCAGTACTTC. Encoded protein: CASSTETTGGGKEQYF. J is TRBJ2-7 and V is TRBV21-1; the listed D gene, TRBD1, was not tested against the DNA. TRBV21-1 is marked as a pseudogene. The CDR3 extends over 16 amino acids.

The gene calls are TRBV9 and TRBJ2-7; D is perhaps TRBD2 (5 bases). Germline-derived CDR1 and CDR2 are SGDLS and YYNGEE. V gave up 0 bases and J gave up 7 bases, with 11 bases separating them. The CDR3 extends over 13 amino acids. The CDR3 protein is CASSVEITGEQYF. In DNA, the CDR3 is TGTGCCAGCAGCGTAGAGATTACGGGGGAGCAGTACTTC. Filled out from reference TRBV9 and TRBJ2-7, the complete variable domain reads DSGVTQTPKHLITATGQRVTLRCSPRSGDLSVYWYQQSLDQGLQFLIQYYNGEERAKGNILERFSAQQFPDLHSELNLSSLELGDSALYFCASSVEITGEQYFGPGTRLTVT.

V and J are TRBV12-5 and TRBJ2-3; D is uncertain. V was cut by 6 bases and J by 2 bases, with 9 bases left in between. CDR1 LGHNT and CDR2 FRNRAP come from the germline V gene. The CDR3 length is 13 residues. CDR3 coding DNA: TGTGCTAGTGGCCCCGGAGTCACAGATACGCAGTATTTT. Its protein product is CASGPGVTDTQYF.

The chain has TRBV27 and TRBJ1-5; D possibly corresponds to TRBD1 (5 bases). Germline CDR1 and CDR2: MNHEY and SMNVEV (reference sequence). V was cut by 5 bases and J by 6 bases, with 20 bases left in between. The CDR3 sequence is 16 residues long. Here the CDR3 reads CASSPQGHGGSQPQHF. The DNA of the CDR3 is TGTGCCAGCAGTCCTCAAGGACATGGCGGGAGTCAGCCCCAGCATTTT.

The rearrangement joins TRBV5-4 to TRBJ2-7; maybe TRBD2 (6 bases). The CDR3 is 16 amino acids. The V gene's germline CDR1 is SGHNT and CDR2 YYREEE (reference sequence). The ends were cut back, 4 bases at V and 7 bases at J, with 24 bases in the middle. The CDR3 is CASSPGAEGLGGEQYF. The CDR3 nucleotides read TGTGCCAGCAGCCCCGGGGCAGAGGGGCTAGGAGGGGAGCAGTACTTC.

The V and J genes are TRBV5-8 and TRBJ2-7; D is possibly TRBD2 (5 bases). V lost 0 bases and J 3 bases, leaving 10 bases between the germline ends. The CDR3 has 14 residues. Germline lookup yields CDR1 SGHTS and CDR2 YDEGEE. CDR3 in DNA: TGTGCCAGCAGCTTGGCCCCGGGATTCTACGAGCAGTACTTC. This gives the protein CASSLAPGFYEQYF.